One sample yielded the 29 T cell receptor beta chains listed below, sequenced in a study of identical twins. MiXCR, run by TCRdb on the 5' RACE reads, gives a single entry per CDR3 protein. The sample lists 500,000 to 650,000 distinct CDR3 sequences; roughly 7.2% were seen once. The sample also formed part of further work on yellow fever vaccine responses in identical twins.

The sample taken for sequencing was PBMCs. The receptors were gathered from a woman aged 18-29 years in good health.

This clonotype occurred many times. The gene calls are TRBV7-2 and TRBJ2-2; 7 nucleotides line up with TRBD2. This CDR3 region has 16 residues. J gave up 0 bases and V 3 bases, and 4 bases lay outside the gene matches. CDR1 is SGHTA and CDR2 is FQGNSA in the germline V gene. The CDR3 nucleotides read TGTGCCAGCAGCTTGGGCAGCGGGGCGAACACCGGGGAGCTGTTTTTT. Translated: CASSLGSGANTGELFF.

Ten or more counts support this clonotype. The chain employs TRBV20-1 and TRBJ1-2; the D gene is possibly TRBD1 (6 bases). The CDR3 is made up of 17 amino acids. Germline CDR1 and CDR2: DFQATT and SNEGSKA (reference sequence). V was trimmed by 0 bases and J by 4 bases, leaving 21 bases between them. In DNA form, the CDR3 reads TGCAGTGCTAGAGATGATGGGCGGGCAGGGGTGCTCTATGGCTACACCTTC. It yields the protein CSARDDGRAGVLYGYTF.

This clonotype was detected only a few times. The V gene is TRBV4-1, the J gene TRBJ2-2; D unresolved. The CDR3 runs 14 residues. Trimming stripped 4 bases from V and 3 bases from J, with 9 bases between. CDR1 MGHRA and CDR2 YSYEKL come from the germline V gene. DNA for the CDR3: TGCGCCAGCAGCCGGGCAGTCGACACCGGGGAGCTGTTTTTT. Its translation is CASSRAVDTGELFF.

The chain carries TRBV20-1 and TRBJ2-3; D may match TRBD1 or TRBD2 (5 bases each). V lost 1 base and J lost 3, with 11 bases in between. There are 14 residues in the CDR3. Germline V gives CDR1 DFQATT, CDR2 SNEGSKA (reference sequence). In DNA form, the CDR3 reads TGCAGTGCTAGAGTGATTGGGGGTACAGATACGCAGTATTTT. Protein: CSARVIGGTDTQYF.

This clonotype was seen a few times. The chain couples TRBV2 to TRBJ1-2, with D hard to call. With 10 bases removed from V and 0 bases from J, the gap between germline ends came to 21 bases. Germline assignment: CDR1 SNHLY and CDR2 FYNNEI. The CDR3 covers 16 residues. The CDR3 DNA follows: TGTGCCACCGCCCCCGCAGACGAGGTGGCTAACTATGGCTACACCTTC. Amino acid sequence: CATAPADEVANYGYTF.

This clonotype was detected many times. The V and J genes are TRBV7-9 and TRBJ2-5; 8 bases are a match to TRBD2. Germline V gene sequence: CDR1 SEHNR, CDR2 FQNEAQ (reference sequence). CDR3 length: 17 residues. V lost 5 bases, J lost 2 bases, and 13 bases stayed unmatched. CDR3 nucleotide sequence: TGTGCCAGCAGCCGTGGGAGCGGGGGCCGTTTACAAGAGACCCAGTACTTC. Translating it yields CASSRGSGGRLQETQYF.

This clonotype was counted only a few times. This chain uses TRBV4-1 with TRBJ2-5; D unclear. V gave up 0 bases and J gave up 5 bases, with 13 bases separating them. CDR3 length: 15 residues. Germline CDR1 reads MGHRA; CDR2 reads YSYEKL. Here the CDR3 DNA reads TGCGCCAGCAGCCAAGAATCTCGACCCGGGGAGACCCAGTACTTC. This translates into CASSQESRPGETQYF.

This clonotype was detected a few times. The chain uses TRBV20-1 and TRBJ2-7, with TRBD2 identical over 7 bases. CDR1 and CDR2 (germline): DFQATT, SNEGSKA (reference sequence). This CDR3 has 12 amino acids. V lost 6 bases to trimming and J lost 4 bases; unmatched junction nucleotides: 6. CDR3 DNA: TGCAGTGCCCCCGACGGGGGGTACGAGCAGTACTTC. This sequence encodes CSAPDGGYEQYF.

The genes are TRBV20-1 and TRBJ2-1; TRBD2 aligns across 9 bases. Germline CDR1 DFQATT, CDR2 SNEGSKA (reference sequence). This CDR3 contains 13 residues. V dropped 0 bases and J dropped 15; count of bases not matched to a gene: 9. CDR3 sequence: CSARDILAGLWFF. The CDR3 bases are TGCAGTGCTAGAGATATCCTAGCGGGGCTTTGGTTCTTC.

The chain joins TRBV7-9 to TRBJ2-5; the D gene is possibly TRBD1 (5 bases). The CDR3 loop spans 15 amino acids. V lost 4 bases and J 1 base, leaving 13 bases between the germline ends. The germline CDR1 and CDR2 sequences are SEHNR and FQNEAQ (reference sequence). CDR3 loop: CASSSQGNRQETQYF. The CDR3 DNA follows: TGTGCCAGCAGCTCCCAGGGAAACCGCCAAGAGACCCAGTACTTC.

This clonotype came up a few times. The chain has TRBV5-8 and TRBJ2-7; no clear D gene. The germline V gene encodes CDR1 SGHTS and CDR2 YDEGEE. The CDR3 runs to 13 residues. Trimming removed 1 base at V and 3 bases at J, with 8 bases between. The CDR3 nucleotides are TGTGCCAGCAGCTTGAGGGTGAGCTACGAGCAGTACGTC. It encodes CASSLRVSYEQYV.

This clonotype was counted between two and nine times. DNA of the CDR3: TGTGCCACCAGCCCTCCCCCTGGGCGGAATAACCAAGAGACCCAGTACTTC. This translates into CATSPPPGRNNQETQYF. The J gene is TRBJ2-5, the V gene TRBV15, with no clear D. CDR3 length equals 17 residues. Germline assignment: CDR1 LNHNV and CDR2 YYDKDF (reference sequence). Deletions cut 5 bases from V and 0 bases from J, with 19 bases between.

The chain uses TRBV10-1 and TRBJ2-1; D is perhaps TRBD1 (5 bases). V was clipped by 3 bases and J by 3 bases, with 18 bases between them. The V gene's germline CDR1 is WNHNN and CDR2 SYGVQD (reference sequence). The CDR3 length is 17 residues. The CDR3 protein is CASSDGGAGPGYNEQFF. Here the CDR3 DNA reads TGCGCCAGCAGTGATGGTGGCGCAGGGCCAGGCTACAATGAGCAGTTCTTC.

There are a few counts of this clonotype. V usage is TRBV3-1 and J usage is TRBJ2-7, with D possibly being TRBD2 (6 bases). This CDR3 region has 13 residues. The V gene's germline CDR1 is LGHDT and CDR2 YNNKEL (reference sequence). V lost 4 bases to trimming and J lost 4 bases, with 11 bases between them. CDR3 amino acids: CASSRGTLYEQYF. CDR3 bases: TGTGCCAGCAGCCGAGGGACTCTTTACGAGCAGTACTTC.

This clonotype was counted only a few times. V usage is TRBV3-1 and J usage is TRBJ1-1; D gene ambiguous. The CDR3 length is 15 residues. CDR1 is LGHDT, CDR2 YNNKEL, per germline (reference sequence). Trimming removed 4 bases at V and 6 bases at J, with 18 bases between. The CDR3 spells CASSRDLVSGPEAFF. The CDR3, as DNA: TGTGCCAGCAGCCGAGATCTAGTCAGTGGCCCTGAAGCTTTCTTT. Together with reference TRBV3-1 and TRBJ1-1, the CDR3 gives the full variable domain: DTAVSQTPKYLVTQMGNDKSIKCEQNLGHDTMYWYKQDSKKFLKIMFSYNNKELIINETVPNRFSPKSPDKAHLNLHINSLELGDSAVYFCASSRDLVSGPEAFFGQGTRLTVV.

This clonotype was recorded many times. The CDR3 nucleotides are TGTGCCATCAGTGAGAGGGGGGGCAGCTCCTACAATGAGCAGTTCTTC. As protein: CAISERGGSSYNEQFF. J is TRBJ2-1 and V is TRBV10-3; tentative D call: TRBD2 (7 bases). CDR3 length: 16 residues. CDR1 and CDR2 from the germline V gene are ENHRY and SYGVKD. V dropped 2 bases and J dropped 0 bases, with 11 bases sitting between them.

This chain links TRBV6-1 with TRBJ1-2; 10 nucleotides align to TRBD1. V shed 10 bases and J 4 bases; nucleotides not matched to a gene: 6. CDR1 is MNHNS and CDR2 is SASEGT in the germline V gene. This CDR3 is built from 13 residues. CDR3 sequence: CATTTGGSYGYTF. The CDR3 coding sequence is TGTGCCACTACGACAGGGGGCAGCTATGGCTACACCTTC.

This clonotype was seen more than once but under ten times. The chain joins TRBV15 to TRBJ2-7; TRBD2 matches 9 bases. Germline V gives CDR1 LNHNV, CDR2 YYDKDF (reference sequence). CDR3 length: 18 residues. V was clipped by 3 bases and J by 5 bases; unmatched bases: 17. The CDR3 nucleotides read TGTGCCACCAGCAGCAACCCCCTACTAGCGGGTGGGTCCCACGAGCAGTACTTC. Its protein product is CATSSNPLLAGGSHEQYF.

This clonotype has a count of ten or more. The rearrangement joins TRBV6-1 to TRBJ1-3; the match to TRBD1 covers 8 bases. From germline, CDR1 is MNHNS and CDR2 SASEGT. The V gene end was trimmed by 5 bases and the J gene end by 4 bases; junction bases not matched to a gene: 4. The CDR3 length is 14 residues. CDR3 nucleotides: TGTGCCAGCAGTCCCAGGGGGCGCGGAAACACCATATATTTT. Its translation: CASSPRGRGNTIYF.

Of note for this clonotype: With a much larger clone just one base away, this may be a read error. The V call is TRBV29-1, the J call TRBJ2-1, with D possibly being TRBD2 (5 bases). Germline-derived CDR1 and CDR2 are SQVTM and ANQGSEA. Trimming shortened V by 5 bases and J by 5 bases, and 7 bases separated the two germline ends. The CDR3 is made up of 11 amino acids. In DNA, the CDR3 is TGCAGCGTTAACGGGAACAATGAGCAGTTCTTC. Translated, it gives CSVNGNNEQFF.

The chain has TRBV5-1 and TRBJ2-3, with 10 bases that match TRBD2. The germline V gene has CDR1 SGHRS and CDR2 YFSETQ. The junction had 11 bases not matched to a gene; V was cut back by 3 bases and J by 1 base. The length of the CDR3 is 18 residues. The CDR3 protein is CASSSGLAVGRGTDTQYF. DNA for the CDR3: TGCGCCAGCAGCTCCGGACTAGCGGTTGGGCGGGGCACAGATACGCAGTATTTT.

At least ten counts were recorded for this clonotype. The V call is TRBV28, the J call TRBJ2-5, with TRBD1 matching 9 bases. The V gene's germline CDR1 is MDHEN and CDR2 SYDVKM. The CDR3 extends over 16 amino acids. J was trimmed by 0 bases and V by 6 bases; bases with no gene match: 8. CDR3 in DNA: TGTGCCAGCAGGGGACAGGGAACTTACAACCAAGAGACCCAGTACTTC. Translating gives CASRGQGTYNQETQYF.

This clonotype was counted at least ten times. The chain combines TRBV29-1 with TRBJ2-1; 7 positions match TRBD2. V gave up 4 bases and J gave up 8 bases; unmatched junction bases: 14. CDR3 length: 15 amino acids. Per germline, CDR1 SQVTM and CDR2 ANQGSEA. The CDR3 protein is CSVVLAGSSEYEQFF. The CDR3 DNA reads TGCAGCGTTGTATTAGCGGGTAGTTCGGAATATGAGCAGTTCTTC.

This clonotype has only one observation. DNA of the CDR3: TGTGCCAGCAGTCCGACTTACAGGGGGCATGGCACTGAAGCTTTCTTT. It yields the protein CASSPTYRGHGTEAFF. The chain joins TRBV6-1 to TRBJ1-1, with 9 bases identical to TRBD1. The CDR3 runs to 16 residues. V lost 5 bases to trimming and J lost 4 bases; unmatched junction nucleotides: 11. CDR1 is MNHNS, CDR2 SASEGT, per germline.

This clonotype was observed many times. CDR3 coding DNA: TGTGCCAGCAGCTTAGAGGTCATAGCTACAGATACGCAGTATTTT. The encoded protein is CASSLEVIATDTQYF. The V call is TRBV7-8, the J call TRBJ2-3; D not certain. V lost 1 base and J lost 3, with 11 bases in between. Germline V gene sequence: CDR1 SGHVS, CDR2 FQNEAQ. This CDR3 comprises 15 residues.

This chain links TRBV15 with TRBJ2-7; 11 nucleotides agree with TRBD2. CDR3 length: 17 amino acids. Germline V gene sequence: CDR1 LNHNV, CDR2 YYDKDF (reference sequence). Trimming removed 0 bases from V and 0 bases from J; junction bases left unmatched: 4. DNA for the CDR3: TGTGCCACCAGCAGAGATACGCTAGCGGGAGGCTCCTACGAGCAGTACTTC. It is translated as CATSRDTLAGGSYEQYF.

V and J are TRBV7-9 and TRBJ1-1; perhaps TRBD1 as D (5 bases). Germline CDR1 and CDR2: SEHNR and FQNEAQ (reference sequence). V was cut by 2 bases and J by 7 bases, with 11 bases left in between. CDR3 length equals 13 residues. CDR3 DNA: TGTGCCAGCAGCTTATGGGGGGACGGTGAAGCTTTCTTT. Amino acid sequence: CASSLWGDGEAFF. The variable domain in full, with the rest retrieved from reference TRBV7-9 and TRBJ1-1, is DTGVSQNPRHKITKRGQNVTFRCDPISEHNRLYWYRQTLGQGPEFLTYFQNEAQLEKSRLLSDRFSAERPKGSFSTLEIQRTEQGDSAMYLCASSLWGDGEAFFGQGTRLTVV.

This clonotype was picked up many times. V usage is TRBV7-9 and J usage is TRBJ2-3, with 11 bases fitting TRBD2. V lost 6 bases and J lost 8; bases outside the gene matches: 7. Germline CDR1 is SEHNR and CDR2 is FQNEAQ (reference sequence). The length of the CDR3 is 14 residues. This CDR3 is CASRLAGAVVTQYF. The DNA for the CDR3 is TGTGCCAGCAGACTAGCGGGAGCTGTTGTTACGCAGTATTTT.

This chain joins TRBV12-3 or TRBV12-4 and TRBJ1-6; D perhaps matches TRBD1 (5 bases). Trimming removed 8 bases at V and 8 bases at J, with 19 bases between. This CDR3 contains 15 residues. The CDR3: CASGYLRDEYSPLHF. The CDR3 bases are TGTGCCAGCGGGTACCTTAGGGACGAGTATTCACCCCTCCACTTT.